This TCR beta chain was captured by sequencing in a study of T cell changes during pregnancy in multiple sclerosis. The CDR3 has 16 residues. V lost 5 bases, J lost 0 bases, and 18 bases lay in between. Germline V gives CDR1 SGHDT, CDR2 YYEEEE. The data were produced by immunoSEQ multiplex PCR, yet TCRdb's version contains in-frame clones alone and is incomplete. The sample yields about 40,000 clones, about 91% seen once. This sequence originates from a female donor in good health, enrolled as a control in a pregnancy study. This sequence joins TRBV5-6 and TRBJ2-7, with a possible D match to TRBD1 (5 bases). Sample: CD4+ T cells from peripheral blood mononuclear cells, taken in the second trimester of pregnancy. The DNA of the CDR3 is TGTGCCAGCAGATCCTCCTGGGGCGGAGCCTCCTACGAGCAGTACTTC. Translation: CASRSSWGGASYEQYF.